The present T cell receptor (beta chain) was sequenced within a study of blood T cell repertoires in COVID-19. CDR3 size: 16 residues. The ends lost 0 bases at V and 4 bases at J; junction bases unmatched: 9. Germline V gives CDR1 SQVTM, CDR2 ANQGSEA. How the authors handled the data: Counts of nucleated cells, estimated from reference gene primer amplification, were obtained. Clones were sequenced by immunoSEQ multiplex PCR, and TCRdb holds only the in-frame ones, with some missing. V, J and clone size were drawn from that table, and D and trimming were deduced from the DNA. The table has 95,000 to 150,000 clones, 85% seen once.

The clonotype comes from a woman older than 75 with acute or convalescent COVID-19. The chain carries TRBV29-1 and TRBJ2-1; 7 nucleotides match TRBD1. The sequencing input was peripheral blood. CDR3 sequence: CSVEDRRRGLYNEQFF. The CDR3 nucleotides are TGCAGCGTTGAAGATCGACGAAGGGGGCTATACAATGAGCAGTTCTTC.